What follows describes a single T cell receptor beta chain. V shed 1 base and J shed 2 bases, with 10 bases lying between them. This CDR3 is 15 amino acids long. Germline CDR1 and CDR2: SGHDN and FVKESK. Profiled with immunoSEQ multiplex PCR; TCRdb holds only in-frame clones, not every one. The table records 230,000 or so clones, around 86% of them present only once. The data were taken from a study of blood T cell repertoires in COVID-19. Sequences were obtained from peripheral blood. The chain carries TRBV14 and TRBJ2-3; possible D gene TRBD2, 5 bases. The TCR originated in a human donor in a cohort sampled during active COVID-19. This chain's CDR3 is CASSQGGLPTDTQYF. The CDR3 bases are TGTGCCAGCAGCCAAGGCGGACTCCCCACAGATACGCAGTATTTT.